A selection of T cell receptor beta chains follows, all from one sample in a study of cytomegalovirus exposure and HLA in healthy donors. Libraries were prepared by immunoSEQ multiplex PCR; TCRdb keeps only in-frame clonotypes and omits some of them. The sample lists about 180,000 clones; about three quarters were seen once. Material: PBMCs. These receptors originate from a man in his late teens or twenties in good health and CMV-seronegative. Both conserved end residues are part of each CDR3. The order of the fields is clone size, V gene, D gene, J gene, CDR3 length, CDR3 DNA, CDR3 protein. D genes are given only for firm matches. Rows give clone size only sometimes, using once, few, many, or a class for an expanded clone.

>-|TRBV5-4|-|TRBJ2-5|13
TGTGCCAGCAGCTACGAACTTCTAGAGACCCAGTACTTC
CASSYELLETQYF
>-|TRBV2|TRBD1|TRBJ2-7|14
TGTGCCAGCAGGTGGGGACAGGGGGCTTACGAGCAGTACTTC
CASRWGQGAYEQYF
>-|TRBV15|-|TRBJ1-2|15
TGTGCCACCAGCAGAGATGTTGCGGTGAACTATGGCTACACCTTC
CATSRDVAVNYGYTF
>-|TRBV7-8|TRBD2|TRBJ2-3|15
TGTGCCAGCAGCCCTTTAGCGGGGGGGTCAGATACGCAGTATTTT
CASSPLAGGSDTQYF
>-|TRBV4-1|TRBD1|TRBJ2-7|17
TGCGCCAGCAGCCTCACCGGACACAGGGGGCTGGTTGACGAGCAGTACTTC
CASSLTGHRGLVDEQYF
>-|TRBV5-1|-|TRBJ1-6|14
TGCGCCAGCAGCTTGATAGGGGATAATTCACCCCTCCACTTT
CASSLIGDNSPLHF
>once|TRBV5-6|TRBD2|TRBJ2-1|15
TGTGCCAGCAGCTTGGCCGGGAGGCCCTACAATGAGCAGTTCTTC
CASSLAGRPYNEQFF
>-|TRBV7-9|TRBD1|TRBJ2-5|15
TGTGCCAGCAGCCGGGACAGGGTTTACCAAGAGACCCAGTACTTC
CASSRDRVYQETQYF
>-|TRBV7-2|-|TRBJ2-5|13
TGTGCCAGCAGCTTAGCCAGGGTTGAGACCCAGTACTTC
CASSLARVETQYF
>-|TRBV7-8|TRBD1|TRBJ1-6|16
TGTGCCAGCAGCGCCTACAGGGGCGCAGGCTATTCACCCCTCCACTTT
CASSAYRGAGYSPLHF
>-|TRBV15|-|TRBJ1-2|15
TGTGCCACCAGCATAGACACAGGGAGGGACTATGGCTACACCTTC
CATSIDTGRDYGYTF
>few|TRBV7-9|-|TRBJ1-4|14
TGTGCCAGCAGCCAGCGACAGTCAAATGAAAAACTGTTTTTT
CASSQRQSNEKLFF
>few|TRBV7-9|TRBD2|TRBJ2-1|16
TGTGCCAGCAGCTCTCGACTAGCGGGCGGCCCCCGTTCCCAGTTCTTC
CASSSRLAGGPRSQFF
>once|TRBV7-2|-|TRBJ1-4|15
TGTGCCAGCAGCTTAGCCGGCAGGGCGGTTGAAAAACTGTTTTTT
CASSLAGRAVEKLFF
>-|TRBV4-1|TRBD2|TRBJ2-1|15
TGCGCCAGCAGCCGCCTACTAGCGGGAGGGAGTGAGCAGTTCTTC
CASSRLLAGGSEQFF
>-|TRBV27|TRBD1|TRBJ1-2|17
TGTGCCAGCACACCCCAACCCGGGACAGACTTTAACTATGGCTACACCTTC
CASTPQPGTDFNYGYTF
>-|TRBV30|TRBD1|TRBJ2-4|17
TGTGCCTGGAGTGGATCTCCCGGACAGGTAGCCAAAAACATTCAGTACTTC
CAWSGSPGQVAKNIQYF
>-|TRBV6-1|-|TRBJ1-5|13
TGTGCCAGCGAGGTCGTTAGCAATCAGCCCCAGCATTTT
CASEVVSNQPQHF
>-|TRBV27|TRBD1|TRBJ2-2|19
TGTGCCAGCAGTTTAGTGGGGGACAGGGGAGCGTGGGACACCGGGGAGCTGTTTTTT
CASSLVGDRGAWDTGELFF
>few|TRBV5-5|-|TRBJ2-3|16
TGTGCCAGCAGCTTGGAGATGGGGCTAGTTTCAAATACGCAGTATTTT
CASSLEMGLVSNTQYF
>few|TRBV4-2|-|TRBJ2-7|14
TGTGCCAGCAGCCAAGTTAGCATGGATTACGAGCAGTACTTC
CASSQVSMDYEQYF
>-|TRBV28|-|TRBJ1-5|16
TGTGCCAGCACCGAAGTCGGGGGTATTAGCAATCAGCCCCAGCATTTT
CASTEVGGISNQPQHF
>-|TRBV28|-|TRBJ1-6|15
TGTGCCAGCAGGGGACTGGACACCTTCTTTTCACCCCTCCACTTT
CASRGLDTFFSPLHF
>once|TRBV7-6|TRBD2|TRBJ2-3|18
TGTGCCAGCAGCATAGGAGCAAGGACTAGCGGTAGCACAGATACGCAGTATTTT
CASSIGARTSGSTDTQYF
>few|TRBV7-8|TRBD2|TRBJ2-5|16
TGTGCCAGCAGCAAGGAAGCGGGGGGTTACAAAGAGACCCAGTACTTC
CASSKEAGGYKETQYF
>-|TRBV11-1|-|TRBJ2-3|14
TGTGCCAGCAGCACCCGAAAAGCGACAGATACGCAGTATTTT
CASSTRKATDTQYF
>once|TRBV7-3|-|TRBJ1-2|16
TGTGCCAGCAGCTTAAGTACTTCCGGGGGATTGGATGGCTACACCTTC
CASSLSTSGGLDGYTF
>few|TRBV6-1|-|TRBJ1-1|13
TGTGCCACGAAGCGCGGGGGGAACACTGAAGCTTTCTTT
CATKRGGNTEAFF
>-|TRBV14|TRBD1|TRBJ2-2|14
TGTGCCAGCAGCGTCAAGGGGGCTGCCGGGGAGCTGTTTTTT
CASSVKGAAGELFF
>-|TRBV7-9|-|TRBJ1-6|14
TGTGCCAGCAGCGCGACGTTACAGGGTGCACCCCTCCACTTT
CASSATLQGAPLHF
>-|TRBV6-5|-|TRBJ2-3|14
TGTGCCAGCAGTTATAAGGGGGTAGCAGATACGCAGTATTTT
CASSYKGVADTQYF
>-|TRBV5-6|TRBD1|TRBJ1-2|14
TGTGCCAGCAGAAAGACAGGGGACAACTATGGCTACACCTTC
CASRKTGDNYGYTF
>-|TRBV11-3|-|TRBJ2-5|15
TGTGCCAGCAGCTCCTCGGATGACTACCAAGAGACCCAGTACTTC
CASSSSDDYQETQYF
>-|TRBV4-2|-|TRBJ1-5|15
TGTGCCAGCAGCCCGGAGGGGGGGTACAATCAGCCCCAGCATTTT
CASSPEGGYNQPQHF
>-|TRBV28|-|TRBJ1-5|15
TGTGCCAGCAGTTTGGCAGATTATAGCAATCAGCCCCAGCATTTT
CASSLADYSNQPQHF
>-|TRBV18|-|TRBJ1-5|15
TGTGCCAGCTCACGTCTCCCGCCAGGTGGTCAGCCCCAGCATTTT
CASSRLPPGGQPQHF
>-|TRBV6-4|-|TRBJ2-3|16
TGTGCCAGCAGTGACTCTACTTCGGGAGCGACAGATACGCAGTATTTT
CASSDSTSGATDTQYF
>-|TRBV2|-|TRBJ1-1|14
TGTGCCAGCAGTGAAGTGGGCTACGGCACTGAAGCTTTCTTT
CASSEVGYGTEAFF
>-|TRBV7-9|-|TRBJ2-5|12
TGTGCCAGCAGCTACGGGGGAGAGACCCAGTACTTC
CASSYGGETQYF
>-|TRBV19|-|TRBJ2-2|14
TGTGCCAGTAGTTCGGTCCGGGGAACCGGGGAGCTGTTTTTT
CASSSVRGTGELFF
>few|TRBV29-1|-|TRBJ2-1|11
TGCAGCGTTTCCAGTTCGGGTGAGCAGTTCTTC
CSVSSSGEQFF
>-|TRBV9|-|TRBJ2-1|15
TGTGCCAGCAGCGTAGAGGGGGGGGGTTACAATGAGCAGTTCTTC
CASSVEGGGYNEQFF
>-|TRBV6-1|-|TRBJ2-7|13
TGTGCCAGCAGTTTGACACGGTCCTACGAGCAGTACTTC
CASSLTRSYEQYF
>-|TRBV4-1|-|TRBJ2-3|16
TGCGCCAGCAGCCAGGAAGTGAGGAGTGGGACAGATACGCAGTATTTT
CASSQEVRSGTDTQYF
>few|TRBV30|TRBD1|TRBJ1-2|14
TGTGCCTGGAGTTTGGGACAGCCGGACTATGGCTACACCTTC
CAWSLGQPDYGYTF
>-|TRBV5-6|TRBD2|TRBJ2-7|14
TGTGCCAGCAGCTTGTCCAGCGGGAGGGCAAACTCGGACTTC
CASSLSSGRANSDF
>once|TRBV6-1|TRBD2|TRBJ2-7|14
TGTGCCAGCACTCGAGGGACTAGCTACTACGAGCAGTACTTC
CASTRGTSYYEQYF
>-|TRBV19|-|TRBJ2-3|15
TGTGCCAGTAGCAAACAGGAATTTAGCACAGATACGCAGTATTTT
CASSKQEFSTDTQYF
>once|TRBV19|-|TRBJ1-1|17
TGTGCCAGTGGATTCGGGGGGGGCGATATCATGAACACTGAAGCTTTCTTT
CASGFGGGDIMNTEAFF
>few|TRBV7-7|TRBD1|TRBJ2-7|13
TGTGCTAGCAGCCCGGGACAGTCCTACGAGCAGTACTTC
CASSPGQSYEQYF
>-|TRBV5-5|-|TRBJ2-5|13
TGTGCCAGCAGCGCCCGTGTGAGGGAAACCCAGTACTTC
CASSARVRETQYF
>-|TRBV7-2|TRBD1|TRBJ2-5|14
TGTGCCAGCAGCTTGGACAGGGTCCAAGAGACCCAGTACTTC
CASSLDRVQETQYF
>few|TRBV19|TRBD1|TRBJ1-5|15
TGTGCCAGTAGTACCCGGACAGGTCCCAATCAGCCCCAGCATTTT
CASSTRTGPNQPQHF
>-|TRBV6-5|TRBD2|TRBJ2-7|13
TGTGCCAGCAGTTACTCTGGGGAGGGCGAGCAGTACTTC
CASSYSGEGEQYF
>few|TRBV6-5|-|TRBJ1-1|15
TGTGCCAGCAGTAAACCCTACGGGGGGGGATCAAAAGCTTTCTTT
CASSKPYGGGSKAFF
>-|TRBV2|-|TRBJ1-2|10
TGTGCCACCAACAGGGAGGGCTACACCTTC
CATNREGYTF
>-|TRBV28|-|TRBJ1-6|15
TGTGCCAGCAGTCGTGAGAGCTCCTATAATTCACCCCTCCACTTT
CASSRESSYNSPLHF
>-|TRBV7-9|-|TRBJ2-1|13
TGTGCCAGCAGCTTAGGAAGGAGTAATGAGCAGTTCTTC
CASSLGRSNEQFF
>-|TRBV5-1|-|TRBJ1-2|15
TGCGCCAGCAGCCCGCTTAGTGATCCTTCTACTCGCTACACCTTC
CASSPLSDPSTRYTF
>-|TRBV2|TRBD1|TRBJ2-2|16
TGTGCCAGCAGCTTACAGGGGAGTTCGAACACCGGGGAGCTGTTTTTT
CASSLQGSSNTGELFF